This T cell receptor beta chain appears in the sequencing data of a study of T cell responses to AZD1222 COVID-19 vaccine. The study, taken as a whole, reports: There were vaccine-associated CD4 TCRs across spike, dominant at 160-218 and 743-854. Spike-specific TCR breadth and depth went up after people got two AZD1222 doses.

The CDR3 is 16 residues long. Germline V CDR1 and CDR2: SGHVS, FNYEAQ. V shed 5 bases and J shed 3 bases, with 19 bases lying between them. Turning to this clone: The antigen remains undetermined.

Clones were sequenced by immunoSEQ multiplex PCR, and TCRdb holds only the in-frame ones, with some missing. The repertoire consists of around 100,000 clones, with around 87% occurring once and the leading ten covering 4% to 5%. This TCR came from an adult in good health. The chain links TRBV7-6 to TRBJ1-1; D is possibly TRBD1 (6 bases). Source: peripheral blood, taken on day 0 of MenACWY control vaccination. CDR3 nucleotides: TGTGCCAGCAGCCTAAGGAACAGGGATACGGACACTGAAGCTTTCTTT. This codes for CASSLRNRDTDTEAFF.